This T cell receptor beta chain was observed in a study of cytomegalovirus exposure and HLA in healthy donors. Germline CDR1 MNHEY, CDR2 SVGAGI. V was clipped by 6 bases and J by 7 bases; unmatched bases: 8. The CDR3 has 14 residues. Study-level points and caveats: According to a later analysis, TCR clusters from the first cohort tended to co-occur in the 110 or so validation repertoires.

Note on this clone: Its matching antigen is unknown.

Profiled with immunoSEQ multiplex PCR; TCRdb holds only in-frame clones, not every one. Of 200,000 or so clones listed, approximately 84% were seen once; the top ten hold roughly 7.5%. The receptor was isolated from a man between 18 and 29 years old in good health and CMV-seropositive. V and J are TRBV6-5 and TRBJ1-2; 10 bases map to TRBD1. Input material: PBMCs. In nucleotides, the CDR3 is TGTGCCAGCAGCTCCGGACAGGGGGAAAGTGGCTACACCTTC. Residues: CASSSGQGESGYTF.